The clone carrying this T cell receptor (beta chain) was seen at least ten times. No antigen is known for it. The data were obtained in a study of T-cell reconstitution after alpha-beta-depleted transplantation in children. Researchers prepared the TCRbeta library using unique molecular identifiers, the study reports. MiXCR, applied by TCRdb to the PCR reads, yields one record per CDR3 protein. The top ten hold approximately 2.1% of the sample, which has a few hundred thousand distinct CDR3 sequences, approximately 12% seen once. Study-level results: At one year after transplant, newly produced T cells mostly accounted for T-cell counts and diversity.

The input for sequencing was PBMCs, mostly from graft donor cells, taken 360 days after TCRalphabeta/CD19-depleted stem cell transplant. This sequence originates from a male patient under 18 who had a stem cell transplant for acute myeloid leukemia, so the T cells may come from the graft donor.

The CDR3 sequence: CASRGLANTQYF. Here the CDR3 DNA reads TGTGCCAGCAGAGGACTAGCTAATACGCAGTATTTT. This chain uses TRBV7-6 with TRBJ2-3; 8 bases line up with TRBD2. Losses at the gene ends were 6 bases for V and 7 bases for J; bases not matched to a gene: 3. Germline CDR1 reads SGHVS; CDR2 reads FNYEAQ. The CDR3 length is 12 residues.